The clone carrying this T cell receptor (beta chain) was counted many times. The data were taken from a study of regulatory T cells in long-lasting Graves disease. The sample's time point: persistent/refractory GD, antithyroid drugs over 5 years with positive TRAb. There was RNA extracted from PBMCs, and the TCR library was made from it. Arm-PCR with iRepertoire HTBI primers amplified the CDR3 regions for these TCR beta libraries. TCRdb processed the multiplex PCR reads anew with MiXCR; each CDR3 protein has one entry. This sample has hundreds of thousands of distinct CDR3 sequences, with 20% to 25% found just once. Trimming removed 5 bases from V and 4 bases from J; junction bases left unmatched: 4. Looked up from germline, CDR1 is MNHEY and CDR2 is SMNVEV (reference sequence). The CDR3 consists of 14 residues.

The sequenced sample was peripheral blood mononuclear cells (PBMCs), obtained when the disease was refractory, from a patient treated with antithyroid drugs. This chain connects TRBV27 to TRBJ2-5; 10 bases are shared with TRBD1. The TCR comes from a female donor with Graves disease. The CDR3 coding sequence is TGTGCCAGCAGTCCGAGGACAGGGGGAGAGACCCAGTACTTC. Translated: CASSPRTGGETQYF.